These 24 T cell receptor beta chains originate from one sample sequenced in a study of OX40 agonist ivuxolimab in advanced cancers. Some clones are missing from TCRdb's copy, which holds only in-frame ones; the method was immunoSEQ multiplex PCR. The sample consists of about 38,000 clones, approximately 78% of them appearing once. The specimen comprised CD4+ or CD8+ T cells sorted from blood, sampled in a trial of the OX40 agonist ivuxolimab. The source is an adult with an advanced solid tumor such as melanoma, head and neck, liver or kidney cancer.

V usage is TRBV7-3 and J usage is TRBJ2-7, with 7 bases matching TRBD1. Trimming at V came to 3 bases and at J to 6 bases, leaving 5 bases not matched to a gene. This CDR3 is 13 amino acids long. CDR1 SGHTA and CDR2 FQGTGA come from the germline V gene. The CDR3 region is CASSFTTGSEQYF. DNA for the CDR3: TGTGCCAGCAGCTTCACGACAGGGAGCGAGCAGTACTTC.

This chain links TRBV19 with TRBJ2-2; no clear D gene. This CDR3 is built from 14 residues. Germline V gives CDR1 LNHDA, CDR2 SQIVND (reference sequence). V was shortened by 7 bases and J by 7 bases, with 16 bases between the two germline ends. The DNA for the CDR3 is TGTGCCAGTAAAAAAGCCCCGATTAGCGGGGAGCTGTTTTTT. Translated, it gives CASKKAPISGELFF.

The V gene is TRBV5-4, the J gene TRBJ2-7; D call uncertain. V dropped 5 bases and J dropped 5 bases, with 8 bases sitting between them. Germline CDR1 and CDR2: SGHNT and YYREEE (reference sequence). This CDR3 region has 11 residues. CDR3 loop: CASSSGNEQYF. The DNA for the CDR3 is TGTGCCAGCAGTTCCGGTAACGAGCAGTACTTC.

This clone came up a few times. This sequence joins TRBV23-1 and TRBJ1-2, with D possibly being TRBD1 (6 bases). TRBV23-1 is labeled an ORF, and its function is uncertain. The CDR3 sequence is 16 residues long. V was pared by 2 bases and J by 6 bases, with 19 bases between. As DNA, the CDR3 is TGCGCCAGCAGTCAACCAGGCCAGGGGTATTGTAATGGCTACACCTTC. Translating gives CASSQPGQGYCNGYTF.

This clone was counted between two and nine times. This chain joins TRBV7-2 and TRBJ2-1, with 10 bases fitting TRBD2. CDR3 length equals 15 residues. Germline-derived CDR1 and CDR2 are SGHTA and FQGNSA. Trimming cost V 4 bases and J 9 bases; bases outside gene matches: 9. CDR3 sequence (DNA): TGTGCCAGCAGCTGGGGGGCTAGCGGGAGCGGTGAGCAGTTCTTC. Amino acid sequence: CASSWGASGSGEQFF.

In this sample, this clone turned up a few times. V is TRBV9 and J is TRBJ2-5; TRBD2 aligns across 12 bases. The CDR3 sequence is 16 residues long. The germline V gene encodes CDR1 SGDLS and CDR2 YYNGEE. J gave up 2 bases and V 4 bases, and 6 bases lay outside the gene matches. In DNA, the CDR3 is TGTGCCAGCAGCCCTCGGACTAGCGGGGAACAAGAGACCCAGTACTTC. Amino acids: CASSPRTSGEQETQYF.

The genes are TRBV10-3 and TRBJ2-7; perhaps TRBD1 as D (6 bases). CDR1 is ENHRY and CDR2 is SYGVKD in the germline V gene. With 0 bases removed from V and 2 bases from J, the gap between germline ends came to 11 bases. This CDR3 has 15 residues. CDR3 sequence (DNA): TGTGCCATCAGTGAGTCAACCAGGGGAACCTACGAGCAGTACTTC. This sequence encodes CAISESTRGTYEQYF.

V usage is TRBV4-3 and J usage is TRBJ2-7; 8 bases map to TRBD1. J was trimmed by 6 bases and V by 4 bases; bases with no gene match: 5. Germline-derived CDR1 and CDR2 are LGHNA and YSLEER. The CDR3 is 13 amino acids. The CDR3 reads CASSPRTGLEQYF. The CDR3 coding sequence is TGCGCCAGCAGCCCCCGGACAGGGCTCGAGCAGTACTTC.

J is TRBJ2-2 and V is TRBV5-1; 8 bases fit TRBD2. The CDR3 loop spans 16 amino acids. Germline CDR1 is SGHRS and CDR2 is YFSETQ. With 2 bases clipped from V and 4 bases from J, the junction kept 7 bases outside the gene matches. The chain's CDR3 is CASSFLAGRGTGELFF. The CDR3 coding sequence is TGCGCCAGCAGCTTTTTAGCGGGGAGGGGCACCGGGGAGCTGTTTTTT.

As for this clone: One end of the junction is discordant with germline, which a read error may explain. The rearrangement uses TRBV18 and TRBJ2-1; D perhaps matches TRBD1 (6 bases). Germline CDR1 reads KGHSH; CDR2 reads LQKENI. The CDR3 has 13 amino acids. The CDR3: CASSPRQDDEQFF. The CDR3 bases are TGTGCCAGCTCTCCACGACAGGACGATGAGCAGTTCTTC.

The chain employs TRBV7-2 and TRBJ2-5; tentatively, D is TRBD1 (7 bases). The CDR3 sequence is 16 residues long. V gave up 5 bases and J gave up 4 bases, with 20 bases separating them. CDR1 and CDR2 from the germline V gene are SGHTA and FQGNSA. The CDR3 sequence: CASSHYRAEGAETQYF. The CDR3 DNA is TGTGCCAGCAGCCACTATAGGGCGGAGGGGGCAGAGACCCAGTACTTC.

J is TRBJ1-6 and V is TRBV6-1, with a weak D call TRBD1 (5 bases). V lost 2 bases, J lost 10 bases, and 15 bases lay in between. Germline CDR1 reads MNHNS; CDR2 reads SASEGT. The CDR3 is 15 residues long. The DNA for the CDR3 is TGTGCCAGCAGTGAATCGTCAGGAAGGGGCTCACCCCTCCACTTT. It codes for CASSESSGRGSPLHF.

This rearrangement joins TRBV15 to TRBJ1-5; D gene uncertain. The CDR3 runs 16 residues. Deletions cut 0 bases from V and 4 bases from J, with 13 bases between. Germline CDR1 LNHNV, CDR2 YYDKDF (reference sequence). This chain's CDR3 is CATSREHGGVNQPQHF. DNA for the CDR3: TGTGCCACCAGCAGAGAACACGGTGGGGTGAATCAGCCCCAGCATTTT. Full variable domain (rest looked up from reference TRBV15 and TRBJ1-5): DAMVIQNPRYQVTQFGKPVTLSCSQTLNHNVMYWYQQKSSQAPKLLFHYYDKDFNNEADTPDNFQSRRPNTSFCFLDIRSPGLGDTAMYLCATSREHGGVNQPQHFGDGTRLSIL.

The rearrangement uses TRBV6-1 and TRBJ1-2; D is ambiguous. The V end lost 2 bases, the J end lost 8 bases, and 15 bases lay between the germline ends. Looked up from germline, CDR1 is MNHNS and CDR2 is SASEGT. The CDR3 runs to 14 residues. CDR3 protein: CASSEYGSVGGYTF. The CDR3, as DNA: TGTGCCAGCAGTGAATACGGATCGGTTGGGGGCTACACCTTC.

V is TRBV6-5 and J is TRBJ2-6; D is unclear. V dropped 6 bases and J dropped 2 bases, with 11 bases sitting between them. There are 15 residues in the CDR3. The germline CDR1 and CDR2 sequences are MNHEY and SVGAGI. The CDR3 here is CASSTFTPGANVLTF. The CDR3 DNA is TGTGCCAGCAGCACCTTCACCCCTGGGGCCAACGTCCTGACTTTC.

The genes are TRBV7-9 and TRBJ2-1; TRBD2 might be the D (6 bases). Per germline, CDR1 SEHNR and CDR2 FQNEAQ (reference sequence). The V end was cut by 0 bases, the J end by 10 bases, with 10 bases between. The CDR3 is 13 residues long. The DNA for the CDR3 is TGTGCCAGCAGCTTAGCCCGGGACTTAGAGCAGTTCTTC. This translates into CASSLARDLEQFF.

The chain uses TRBV9 and TRBJ1-2; no clear D gene. The CDR3 contains 14 residues. Germline V lookup: CDR1 SGDLS, CDR2 YYNGEE. The germline V and J ends were trimmed by 3 bases and 4 bases, with 13 bases remaining between them. The CDR3 DNA follows: TGTGCCAGCAGCGAGACCTGGGGAGGCTATGGCTACACCTTC. This codes for CASSETWGGYGYTF.

This chain connects TRBV27 to TRBJ1-2, with D tentatively TRBD1 (6 bases). The germline gives CDR1 MNHEY, CDR2 SMNVEV (reference sequence). The CDR3 is made up of 17 amino acids. The V end was cut by 5 bases, the J end by 3 bases, with 22 bases between. CDR3 sequence (DNA): TGTGCCAGCAGTCGCTGGCCACTAGGACAGTTAGACTATGGCTACACCTTC. Translated, it gives CASSRWPLGQLDYGYTF.

The chain has TRBV5-1 and TRBJ2-1; 13 bases are a match to TRBD2. The CDR3 is 13 residues long. V lost 5 bases, J lost 8 bases, and 1 base stayed unmatched. Germline V gives CDR1 SGHRS, CDR2 YFSETQ. In DNA, the CDR3 is TGCGCCAGCAGGACTAGCGGGGGGTATGAGCAGTTCTTC. As protein: CASRTSGGYEQFF.

The CDR3: CASRSSASSYNSPLHF. The CDR3 DNA sequence: TGTGCCAGCAGAAGCTCGGCGAGCTCCTATAATTCACCCCTCCACTTT. This rearrangement joins TRBV2 to TRBJ1-6, with D uncertain. V shed 6 bases and J shed 0 bases, with 12 bases lying between them. The CDR3 extends over 16 amino acids. Germline CDR1 SNHLY, CDR2 FYNNEI.

This chain joins TRBV25-1 and TRBJ1-3, with D hard to call. Between the trimmed V and J ends, which lost 1 base and 4 bases, there was a span of 8 bases. CDR3 length: 14 residues. Germline CDR1 and CDR2: MGHDK and SYGVNS. CDR3 DNA sequence: TGTGCCAGCAGTGAATTCTATGAGGGAAACACCATATATTTT. It encodes CASSEFYEGNTIYF. Using reference TRBV25-1 and TRBJ1-3 for the parts outside the CDR3, the full variable domain is EADIYQTPRYLVIGTGKKITLECSQTMGHDKMYWYQQDPGMELHLIHYSYGVNSTEKGDLSSESTVSRIRTEHFPLTLESARPSHTSQYLCASSEFYEGNTIYFGEGSWLTVV.

This chain joins TRBV7-9 and TRBJ1-1, with TRBD1 matching 10 bases. Losses at the gene ends were 5 bases for V and 7 bases for J; bases not matched to a gene: 10. In germline, CDR1 is SEHNR, CDR2 FQNEAQ (reference sequence). There are 15 residues in the CDR3. CDR3 coding DNA: TGTGCCAGCAGCCCCGGACAGGGGGGGCGAATTGAAGCTTTCTTT. This translates into CASSPGQGGRIEAFF.

Comments on this clone: Germline and junction disagree at one end, which may indicate a read error. The chain employs TRBV5-6 and TRBJ2-1, with D tentatively TRBD2 (6 bases). Germline CDR1 and CDR2: SGHDT and YYEEEE. The CDR3 has 13 residues. CDR3 DNA sequence: TGTGCCAGCAGCTTAGGAGTTTGGGGGGAGGCGGTCTTC. This encodes CASSLGVWGEAVF.

V is TRBV29-1 and J is TRBJ2-3, with D uncertain. The CDR3 spans 15 residues. Trimming cost V 6 bases and J 0 bases, with 16 bases left between them. CDR1 and CDR2 from the germline V gene are SQVTM and ANQGSEA. CDR3 protein: CSVNQGWVSTDTQYF. As DNA, the CDR3 is TGCAGCGTGAACCAAGGATGGGTTAGCACAGATACGCAGTATTTT.